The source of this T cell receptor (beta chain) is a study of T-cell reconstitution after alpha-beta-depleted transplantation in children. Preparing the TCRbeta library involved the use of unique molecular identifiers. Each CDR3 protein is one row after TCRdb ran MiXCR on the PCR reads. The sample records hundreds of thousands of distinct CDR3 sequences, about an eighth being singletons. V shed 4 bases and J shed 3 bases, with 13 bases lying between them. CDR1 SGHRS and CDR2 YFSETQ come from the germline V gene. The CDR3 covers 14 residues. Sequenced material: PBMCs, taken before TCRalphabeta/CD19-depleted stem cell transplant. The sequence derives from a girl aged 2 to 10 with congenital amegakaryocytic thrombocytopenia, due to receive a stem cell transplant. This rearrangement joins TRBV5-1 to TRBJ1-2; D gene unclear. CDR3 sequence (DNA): TGCGCCAGCAGCAAACCTGAAACAGACTATGGCTACACCTTC. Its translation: CASSKPETDYGYTF.